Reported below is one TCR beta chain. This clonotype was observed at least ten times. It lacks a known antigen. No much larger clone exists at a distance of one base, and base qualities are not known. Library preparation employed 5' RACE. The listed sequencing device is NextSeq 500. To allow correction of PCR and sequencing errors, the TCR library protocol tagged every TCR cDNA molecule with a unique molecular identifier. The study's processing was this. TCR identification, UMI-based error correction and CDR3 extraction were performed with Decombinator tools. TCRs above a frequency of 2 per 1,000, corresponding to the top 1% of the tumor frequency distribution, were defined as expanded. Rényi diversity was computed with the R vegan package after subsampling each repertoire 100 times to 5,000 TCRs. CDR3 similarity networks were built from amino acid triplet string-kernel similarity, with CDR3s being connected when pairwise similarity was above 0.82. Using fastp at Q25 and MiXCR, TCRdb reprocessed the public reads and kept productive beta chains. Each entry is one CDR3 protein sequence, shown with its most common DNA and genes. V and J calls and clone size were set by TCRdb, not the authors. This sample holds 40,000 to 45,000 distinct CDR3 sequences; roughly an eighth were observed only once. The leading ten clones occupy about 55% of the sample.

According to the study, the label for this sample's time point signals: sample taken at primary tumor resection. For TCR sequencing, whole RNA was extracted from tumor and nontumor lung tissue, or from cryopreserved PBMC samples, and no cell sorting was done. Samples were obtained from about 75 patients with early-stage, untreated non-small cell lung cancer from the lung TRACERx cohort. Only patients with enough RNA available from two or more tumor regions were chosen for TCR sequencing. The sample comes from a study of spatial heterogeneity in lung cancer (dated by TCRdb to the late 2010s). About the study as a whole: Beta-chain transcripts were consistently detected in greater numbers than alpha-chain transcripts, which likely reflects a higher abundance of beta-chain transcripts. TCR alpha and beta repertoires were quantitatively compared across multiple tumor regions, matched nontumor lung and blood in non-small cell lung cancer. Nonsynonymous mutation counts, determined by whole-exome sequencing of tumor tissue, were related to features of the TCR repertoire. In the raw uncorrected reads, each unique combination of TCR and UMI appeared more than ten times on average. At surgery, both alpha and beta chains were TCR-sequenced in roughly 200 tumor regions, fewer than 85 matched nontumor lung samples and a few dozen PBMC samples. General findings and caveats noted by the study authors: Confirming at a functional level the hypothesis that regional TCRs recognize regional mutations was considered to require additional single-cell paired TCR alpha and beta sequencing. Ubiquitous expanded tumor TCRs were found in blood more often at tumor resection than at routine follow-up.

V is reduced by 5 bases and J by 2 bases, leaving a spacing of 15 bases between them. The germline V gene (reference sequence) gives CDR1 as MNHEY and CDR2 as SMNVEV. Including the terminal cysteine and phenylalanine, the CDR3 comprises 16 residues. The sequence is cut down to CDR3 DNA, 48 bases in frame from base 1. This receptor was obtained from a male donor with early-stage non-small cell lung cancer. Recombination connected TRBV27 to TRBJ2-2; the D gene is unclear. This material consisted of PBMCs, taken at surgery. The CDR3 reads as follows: CASSPDGLYNTGELFF. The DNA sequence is TGTGCCAGCAGTCCAGACGGTCTATATAACACCGGGGAGCTGTTTTTT.